These 24 T cell receptor beta chains originate from one sample sequenced in a study of neurological immune-mediated disorders. TCRdb processed the 5' RACE reads anew with MiXCR; each CDR3 protein has one entry. The sample lists around 38,000 distinct CDR3 sequences; approximately 15% were seen once. Sample: CD4+ T cells from blood. The receptor set was obtained from an older woman with HTLV-1-associated myelopathy (HAM/TSP).

This clonotype was picked up many times. The chain uses TRBV29-1 and TRBJ2-2, with D hard to call. The germline V gene has CDR1 SQVTM and CDR2 ANQGSEA. The CDR3 loop spans 13 amino acids. V gave up 4 bases and J gave up 0 bases, with 6 bases separating them. CDR3: CSVGRTNTGELFF. DNA for the CDR3: TGCAGCGTTGGACGGACGAACACCGGGGAGCTGTTTTTT.

This clonotype was seen ten or more times. J is TRBJ2-3 and V is TRBV5-1, with D possibly TRBD2 on 5 matching bases. Germline V gene data show CDR1 as SGHRS and CDR2 as YFSETQ. The CDR3 is 15 residues long. V was shortened by 2 bases and J by 2 bases, with 12 bases between the two germline ends. The CDR3 loop is CASSLEGAFTDTQYF. The CDR3 DNA reads TGCGCCAGCAGCTTAGAGGGCGCCTTCACAGATACGCAGTATTTT.

This clonotype was seen at least ten times. The chain joins TRBV5-1 to TRBJ2-5; D not certain. The ends were cut back, 2 bases at V and 3 bases at J, with 2 bases in the middle. The germline CDR1 and CDR2 sequences are SGHRS and YFSETQ. The CDR3 is 11 amino acids. The CDR3 is CASSFEETQYF. The CDR3 DNA sequence: TGCGCCAGCAGCTTCGAAGAGACCCAGTACTTC.

This clonotype was recorded at least ten times. The V gene is TRBV5-1, the J gene TRBJ2-7; D may be TRBD1 (6 bases). In germline, CDR1 is SGHRS, CDR2 YFSETQ. The length of the CDR3 is 15 residues. With 0 bases removed from V and 2 bases from J, the gap between germline ends came to 12 bases. DNA of the CDR3: TGCGCCAGCAGCTTGGTGGGGGCATCGGCCTACGAGCAGTACTTC. Translating gives CASSLVGASAYEQYF.

The chain employs TRBV6-1 and TRBJ2-2; a weak D match, TRBD1 (6 bases). CDR1 is MNHNS, CDR2 SASEGT, per germline. V lost 9 bases and J lost 4, with 15 bases in between. CDR3 length equals 14 residues. For the CDR3, the DNA is TGTGCCAGTAGACGGGACATCGGCACCGGGGAGCTGTTTTTT. Protein sequence: CASRRDIGTGELFF.

This clonotype showed up many times. V gene TRBV5-1 combines with J gene TRBJ2-3; 8 bases align to TRBD1. This CDR3 comprises 15 residues. Unmatched junction bases numbered 5, after V lost 2 bases and J lost 3 bases. The germline CDR1 and CDR2 sequences are SGHRS and YFSETQ. The CDR3 DNA is TGCGCCAGCAGCTTACGACAGGGGTGGACAGATACGCAGTATTTT. Translated: CASSLRQGWTDTQYF.

This clonotype was counted ten times or more. This sequence joins TRBV20-1 and TRBJ2-5; 10 bases align to TRBD2. CDR1 is DFQATT, CDR2 SNEGSKA, per germline (reference sequence). Trimming at V came to 1 base and at J to 5 bases, leaving 7 bases not matched to a gene. The CDR3 contains 15 residues. CDR3 region: CSARGAAGGRETQYF. The DNA for the CDR3 is TGCAGTGCTAGAGGGGCAGCGGGGGGGCGGGAGACCCAGTACTTC.

This clonotype showed up many times. The rearrangement uses TRBV7-9 and TRBJ1-2; D ambiguous. Germline loops: CDR1 SEHNR, CDR2 FQNEAQ (reference sequence). The V end was cut by 0 bases, the J end by 4 bases, with 9 bases between. The CDR3 length is 14 residues. Here the CDR3 DNA reads TGTGCCAGCAGCTTAGCGGCGGAGGCCTATGGCTACACCTTC. This gives the protein CASSLAAEAYGYTF.

This clonotype was observed at least ten times. The V gene is TRBV7-6, the J gene TRBJ2-5; D possibly corresponds to TRBD1 (7 bases). V was shortened by 5 bases and J by 3 bases, with 22 bases between the two germline ends. CDR1 and CDR2 (germline): SGHVS, FNYEAQ. The CDR3 runs to 17 residues. The chain's CDR3 is CASSPAGRGGGKETQYF. DNA of the CDR3: TGTGCCAGCAGCCCCGCCGGCCGAGGGGGCGGGAAAGAGACCCAGTACTTC.

This chain joins TRBV3-1 and TRBJ2-7; D remains unclear. The germline V gene encodes CDR1 LGHDT and CDR2 YNNKEL (reference sequence). Trimming cost V 4 bases and J 4 bases, with 14 bases left between them. The CDR3 totals 14 residues. The CDR3 here is CASSRVSRSYEQYF. The CDR3 coding sequence is TGTGCCAGCAGCCGGGTTAGTCGGAGTTACGAGCAGTACTTC.

This clonotype was observed many times. The chain couples TRBV12-3 or TRBV12-4 to TRBJ2-3; 11 bases are shared with TRBD1. The ends lost 6 bases at V and 2 bases at J; junction bases unmatched: 4. The CDR3 spans 15 residues. The CDR3, as DNA: TGTGCCAGCAGCCGGGACAGGGGGATCACAGATACGCAGTATTTT. It is translated as CASSRDRGITDTQYF.

Many counts were recorded for this clonotype. Germline is not matched at one junction end, which may reflect a read error. The V call is TRBV7-7, the J call TRBJ2-2; the match to TRBD1 covers 8 bases. The CDR3 runs to 15 residues. Germline-derived CDR1 and CDR2 are SSHAT and FNYEAQ (reference sequence). The CDR3 coding sequence is TGTGCTAGCAGCCTAGGACAGGGGAACACCGGGGAGCTGTTTTTT. As protein: CASSLGQGNTGELFF. Supplemented by reference TRBV7-7 and TRBJ2-2, the full variable domain reads GAGVSQSPRYKVTKRGQDVTLRCDPISSHATLYWYQQALGQGPEFLTYFNYEAQPDKSGLPSDRFSAERPEGSISTLTIQRTEQRDSAMYRCASSLGQGNTGELFFGEGSRLTVL.

This clonotype was observed at least ten times. The rearrangement uses TRBV6-5 and TRBJ1-2; no clear D. The CDR3 contains 14 residues. Germline V gives CDR1 MNHEY, CDR2 SVGAGI. Deletions cut 2 bases from V and 2 bases from J, with 9 bases between. As DNA, the CDR3 is TGTGCCAGCAGTTACATACCAGCAAACTATGGCTACACCTTC. Translating gives CASSYIPANYGYTF.

This clonotype appeared many times. CDR3 sequence (DNA): TGCAGTGCTCCCCAGGGGGTCAATCAGCCCCAGCATTTT. Amino acids: CSAPQGVNQPQHF. The rearrangement links TRBV20-1 to TRBJ1-5; 7 bases line up with TRBD1. Germline V gives CDR1 DFQATT, CDR2 SNEGSKA (reference sequence). This CDR3 comprises 13 residues. After removal of 5 bases from V and 3 bases from J, the junction contained 4 bases not matched to a gene.

This clonotype showed up many times. The V gene is TRBV7-8, the J gene TRBJ2-7, with 12 bases fitting TRBD1. The CDR3 spans 14 residues. V was clipped by 10 bases and J by 5 bases; unmatched bases: 9. Germline-derived CDR1 and CDR2 are SGHVS and FQNEAQ. The CDR3 protein is CATTLGTGGNEQYF. DNA for the CDR3: TGTGCCACAACTTTGGGGACAGGGGGCAACGAGCAGTACTTC.

This clonotype was recorded at least ten times. This chain uses TRBV20-1 with TRBJ1-5, with 7 bases that match TRBD1. The germline V gene encodes CDR1 DFQATT and CDR2 SNEGSKA (reference sequence). Germline trimming cut 0 bases from V and 5 bases from J; bases unmatched to any gene: 10. This CDR3 has 16 amino acids. The CDR3 is CSARDWRDREHQPQHF. In DNA form, the CDR3 reads TGCAGTGCTAGAGATTGGCGAGACAGGGAGCATCAGCCCCAGCATTTT.

This clonotype appeared many times. The chain couples TRBV12-3 or TRBV12-4 to TRBJ2-4; D not certain. The CDR3 length is 12 residues. V was shortened by 8 bases and J by 6 bases, with 11 bases between the two germline ends. This CDR3 is CASGPAANIQYF. Written as DNA, the CDR3 is TGTGCCAGCGGGCCGGCCGCAAACATTCAGTACTTC.

This rearrangement joins TRBV21-1 to TRBJ2-5; the table's TRBD2 call for D was not verified on the DNA. TRBV21-1 counts as a pseudogene. There are 15 residues in the CDR3. CDR3 residues: CASSPPAGDQETQYF. The CDR3 nucleotides are TGTGCCAGCAGCCCCCCGGCGGGAGATCAAGAGACCCAGTACTTC.

This clonotype was recorded at least ten times. The chain combines TRBV5-1 with TRBJ1-1, with D tentatively TRBD1 (6 bases). The V gene's germline CDR1 is SGHRS and CDR2 YFSETQ. The CDR3 spans 15 residues. Trimming removed 4 bases from V and 0 bases from J, with 13 bases in between. The CDR3 sequence is CASSPGTSVNTEAFF. Written as DNA, the CDR3 is TGCGCCAGCAGCCCGGGGACATCGGTGAACACTGAAGCTTTCTTT.

This clonotype was observed at least ten times. The chain joins TRBV5-1 to TRBJ2-1, with a tentative D call TRBD1 (6 bases). The CDR3 has 14 residues. CDR1 SGHRS and CDR2 YFSETQ come from the germline V gene. The germline V and J ends were trimmed by 3 bases and 5 bases, with 12 bases remaining between them. CDR3 bases: TGCGCCAGCAGCTCGGGACAAGTTAACAATGAGCAGTTCTTC. Translated: CASSSGQVNNEQFF.

This clonotype was counted at least ten times. This rearrangement joins TRBV5-6 to TRBJ1-6, with a possible D match to TRBD1 (5 bases). Trimming shortened V by 1 base and J by 5 bases, and 16 bases separated the two germline ends. Germline V CDR1 and CDR2: SGHDT, YYEEEE. The CDR3 has 17 residues. The CDR3 DNA reads TGTGCCAGCAGCTTGTTTGGGGCGCTGACGAATAATTCACCCCTCCACTTT. It yields the protein CASSLFGALTNNSPLHF.

The sample holds many counts of this clonotype. The gene calls are TRBV7-9 and TRBJ2-2; TRBD2 agrees at 7 bases. Germline-derived CDR1 and CDR2 are SEHNR and FQNEAQ (reference sequence). This CDR3 has 18 residues. Trimming at V came to 7 bases and at J to 6 bases, leaving 20 bases not matched to a gene. The CDR3 is CASTLKAAWLAVPGELFF. The CDR3 DNA reads TGTGCCAGCACCCTTAAGGCAGCTTGGCTAGCGGTCCCCGGGGAGCTGTTTTTT. The full variable domain, completed using reference TRBV7-9 and TRBJ2-2, is DTGVSQNPRHKITKRGQNVTFRCDPISEHNRLYWYRQTLGQGPEFLTYFQNEAQLEKSRLLSDRFSAERPKGSFSTLEIQRTEQGDSAMYLCASTLKAAWLAVPGELFFGEGSRLTVL.

This clonotype appeared many times. This chain joins TRBV6-5 and TRBJ2-7; D possibly matches TRBD1 or TRBD2 (5 bases each). The V gene's germline CDR1 is MNHEY and CDR2 SVGAGI. V was trimmed by 5 bases and J by 2 bases, leaving 19 bases between them. The CDR3 runs 16 residues. The CDR3 reads CASSPTSGTVTYEQYF. The CDR3 bases are TGTGCCAGCAGTCCCACCTCCGGGACCGTAACCTACGAGCAGTACTTC.

This clonotype has a count of ten or more. The V gene is TRBV12-3 or TRBV12-4, the J gene TRBJ2-1, with 8 bases identical to TRBD2. The CDR3 contains 15 residues. The J segment lost 9 bases and the V segment lost 5 bases, leaving 12 bases of the junction unmatched. The CDR3 spells CASSASGGRRGEQFF. In DNA, the CDR3 is TGTGCCAGCAGTGCCAGCGGGGGCAGAAGGGGTGAGCAGTTCTTC.